The 18 T cell receptor beta chains below all came from one sample that was sequenced in a study of cytomegalovirus exposure and HLA in healthy donors. The method was immunoSEQ multiplex PCR; TCRdb's version includes in-frame clones alone and lacks a portion of them. Here the sample spans 150,000 or so clones, 80% to 90% being singletons. What was sequenced was PBMCs. The receptors shown here come from a man younger than 35 in good health and CMV-seropositive.

J is TRBJ1-6 and V is TRBV6-5; TRBD1 matches at 9 bases. This CDR3 spans 15 amino acids. Germline CDR1 MNHEY, CDR2 SVGAGI. V lost 0 bases to trimming and J lost 10 bases; unmatched junction nucleotides: 4. CDR3 bases: TGTGCCAGCAGTTACTCGGGACAGGGAGGATCACCCCTCCACTTT. Amino acid sequence: CASSYSGQGGSPLHF.

J is TRBJ1-3 and V is TRBV6-1; 7 nucleotides align to TRBD1. Germline loops: CDR1 MNHNS, CDR2 SASEGT. J lost 2 bases, V lost 3 bases, and 16 bases had no gene match. CDR3 length: 19 amino acids. CDR3 nucleotide sequence: TGTGCCAGCAGTGACCCGCGAGACAGGGCACTTCGACCTGGAAACACCATATATTTT. Its protein is CASSDPRDRALRPGNTIYF.

This clone was recorded a few times. This chain links TRBV19 with TRBJ1-5, with a tentative D call TRBD1 (5 bases). The CDR3 runs to 16 residues. Germline values: CDR1 LNHDA, CDR2 SQIVND (reference sequence). V lost 1 base and J 4 bases, leaving 14 bases between the germline ends. The CDR3 reads CASSIGRDLRNQPQHF. The DNA for the CDR3 is TGTGCCAGTAGTATAGGGAGGGACCTCCGTAATCAGCCCCAGCATTTT.

This rearrangement joins TRBV6-1 to TRBJ2-6, with TRBD1 matching 7 bases. CDR3 size: 17 residues. The V gene end was trimmed by 4 bases and the J gene end by 2 bases; junction bases not matched to a gene: 8. Germline CDR1 and CDR2: MNHNS and SASEGT. Here the CDR3 DNA reads TGTGCCAGCAGTGCCTGGACAGGAGGAACTGGGGCCAACGTCCTGACTTTC. Translation: CASSAWTGGTGANVLTF.

This clone came up once. The genes are TRBV19 and TRBJ2-1, with 8 bases matching TRBD2. J gave up 9 bases and V 7 bases, and 8 bases lay outside the gene matches. This CDR3 contains 13 residues. The germline CDR1 and CDR2 sequences are LNHDA and SQIVND (reference sequence). This CDR3 reads CASTTRGGAEQFF. The CDR3 DNA sequence: TGTGCCAGTACCACTCGGGGGGGGGCTGAGCAGTTCTTC.

Here the CDR3 reads CASRGGLGVHEQYF. The DNA for the CDR3 is TGTGCCAGCAGGGGGGGGCTTGGGGTCCACGAGCAGTACTTC. The J gene is TRBJ2-7, the V gene TRBV6-1; weak D call: TRBD2 (7 bases). This CDR3 is built from 14 residues. The germline gives CDR1 MNHNS, CDR2 SASEGT. V lost 6 bases to trimming and J lost 5 bases, with 17 bases between them.

The chain couples TRBV14 to TRBJ2-7; no reliable D call. V was shortened by 1 base and J by 0 bases, with 4 bases between the two germline ends. The CDR3 sequence is 13 residues long. Per the germline V gene, CDR1 is SGHDN and CDR2 is FVKESK. The CDR3 reads CASSQGLSYEQYF. The CDR3 coding sequence is TGTGCCAGCAGCCAAGGTCTCTCCTACGAGCAGTACTTC.

This chain joins TRBV6-5 and TRBJ1-1; D uncertain. CDR1 and CDR2 (germline): MNHEY, SVGAGI. The CDR3 totals 14 residues. Between the trimmed V and J ends, which lost 2 bases and 7 bases, there was a span of 14 bases. The CDR3 DNA is TGTGCCAGCAGTTACCCTTCCGGGTGGAATGAAGCTTTCTTT. Translating gives CASSYPSGWNEAFF.

Written as DNA, the CDR3 is TGCGCCAGCAGCCAAGATAGGAACGCGGGGGAGACCCAGTACTTC. The encoded protein is CASSQDRNAGETQYF. J is TRBJ2-5 and V is TRBV4-3, with a possible D match to TRBD2 (6 bases). CDR1 LGHNA and CDR2 YSLEER come from the germline V gene. V gave up 0 bases and J gave up 5 bases, with 13 bases separating them. The CDR3 length is 15 residues.

This rearrangement joins TRBV9 to TRBJ2-1, with 13 bases that match TRBD2. Losses at the gene ends were 3 bases for V and 9 bases for J; bases not matched to a gene: 6. Germline assignment: CDR1 SGDLS and CDR2 YYNGEE. This CDR3 is built from 15 residues. This chain's CDR3 is CASSGGLAGAREQFF. The CDR3 DNA follows: TGTGCCAGCAGCGGTGGACTAGCGGGGGCCCGTGAGCAGTTCTTC. The whole variable domain, filled in from reference TRBV9 and TRBJ2-1, reads DSGVTQTPKHLITATGQRVTLRCSPRSGDLSVYWYQQSLDQGLQFLIQYYNGEERAKGNILERFSAQQFPDLHSELNLSSLELGDSALYFCASSGGLAGAREQFFGPGTRLTVL.

V and J are TRBV10-3 and TRBJ1-5, with 7 nucleotides matching TRBD1. V shed 4 bases, J shed 5 bases, and the junction held 11 bases outside the gene matches. Germline V gene data show CDR1 as ENHRY and CDR2 as SYGVKD. The CDR3 covers 16 residues. The DNA for the CDR3 is TGTGCCATCAGTGGAGGCGACACAGGGGTCGATCAGCCCCAGCATTTT. It is translated as CAISGGDTGVDQPQHF.

The rearrangement joins TRBV7-3 to TRBJ2-1, with 10 bases matching TRBD2. Germline CDR1 reads SGHTA; CDR2 reads FQGTGA. CDR3 size: 16 residues. V lost 5 bases to trimming and J lost 7 bases; unmatched junction nucleotides: 11. CDR3 sequence: CASSLRGTSVWNEQFF. The CDR3 DNA reads TGTGCCAGCAGCCTCCGGGGGACTAGCGTGTGGAATGAGCAGTTCTTC.

This clone was detected once. The rearrangement joins TRBV7-9 to TRBJ2-2, with a tentative D call TRBD1 (5 bases). Germline loops: CDR1 SEHNR, CDR2 FQNEAQ (reference sequence). CDR3 length: 14 amino acids. The germline V and J ends were trimmed by 5 bases and 4 bases, with 11 bases remaining between them. The DNA of the CDR3 is TGTGCCAGCAGCCTGACAGCTAGCACCGGGGAGCTGTTTTTT. The encoded protein is CASSLTASTGELFF.

The rearrangement uses TRBV9 and TRBJ2-7; D is possibly TRBD2 (5 bases). The CDR3 has 15 amino acids. In germline, CDR1 is SGDLS, CDR2 YYNGEE. Trimming shortened V by 0 bases and J by 4 bases, and 14 bases separated the two germline ends. This CDR3 is CASSVAPSPGYEQYF. The CDR3 region has the DNA TGTGCCAGCAGCGTAGCTCCCTCCCCGGGGTACGAGCAGTACTTC.

This clone has more than one count but fewer than ten. This chain connects TRBV7-8 to TRBJ1-2; 7 nucleotides match TRBD1. CDR1 SGHVS and CDR2 FQNEAQ come from the germline V gene. This CDR3 comprises 16 residues. Unmatched junction bases numbered 4, after V lost 0 bases and J lost 0 bases. The CDR3, as DNA: TGTGCCAGCAGCTTAGCGCGGACAGGAGCTAACTATGGCTACACCTTC. This encodes CASSLARTGANYGYTF. The entire variable domain, with the rest obtained from reference TRBV7-8 and TRBJ1-2, is as follows: GAGVSQSPRYKVAKRGQDVALRCDPISGHVSLFWYQQALGQGPEFLTYFQNEAQLDKSGLPSDRFFAERPEGSVSTLKIQRTQQEDSAVYLCASSLARTGANYGYTFGSGTRLTVV.

The V and J genes are TRBV10-3 and TRBJ2-7; maybe TRBD1 (5 bases). Germline V gene data show CDR1 as ENHRY and CDR2 as SYGVKD. Trimming left V 3 bases short and J 4 bases short, with 10 bases between. This CDR3 has 13 residues. CDR3 loop: CAISEKPGYEQYF. Written as DNA, the CDR3 is TGTGCCATCAGTGAAAAACCAGGGTACGAGCAGTACTTC.

The chain recombines TRBV9 with TRBJ2-5; 9 bases match TRBD1. The germline V gene has CDR1 SGDLS and CDR2 YYNGEE. With V trimmed by 0 bases and J by 3 bases, 3 bases remained unmatched. The CDR3 spans 15 residues. CDR3 region: CASSVGWDREETQYF. The CDR3 nucleotides are TGTGCCAGCAGCGTAGGATGGGACAGGGAAGAGACCCAGTACTTC.

The chain employs TRBV19 and TRBJ1-5; D gene unclear. Germline V CDR1 and CDR2: LNHDA, SQIVND (reference sequence). Trimming took off 4 bases at V and 0 bases at J, with 7 bases between the two ends. The CDR3 spans 14 residues. The CDR3 DNA follows: TGTGCCAGTAGTAGGGCCTCTAGCAATCAGCCCCAGCATTTT. This sequence encodes CASSRASSNQPQHF.